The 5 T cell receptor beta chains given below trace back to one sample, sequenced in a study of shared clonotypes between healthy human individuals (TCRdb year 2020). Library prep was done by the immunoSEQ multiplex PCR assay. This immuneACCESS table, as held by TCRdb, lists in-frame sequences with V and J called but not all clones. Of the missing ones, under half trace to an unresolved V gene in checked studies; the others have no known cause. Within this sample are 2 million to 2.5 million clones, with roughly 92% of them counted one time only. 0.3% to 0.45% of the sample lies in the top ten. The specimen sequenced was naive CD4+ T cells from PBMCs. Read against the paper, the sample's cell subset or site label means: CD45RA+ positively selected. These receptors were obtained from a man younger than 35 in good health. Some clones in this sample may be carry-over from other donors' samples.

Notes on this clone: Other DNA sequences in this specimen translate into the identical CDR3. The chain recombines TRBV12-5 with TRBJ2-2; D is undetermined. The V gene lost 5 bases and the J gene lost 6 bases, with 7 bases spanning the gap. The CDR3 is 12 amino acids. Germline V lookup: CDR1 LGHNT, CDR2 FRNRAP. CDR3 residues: CASGPGSGELFF. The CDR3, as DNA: TGTGCTAGTGGTCCCGGTTCCGGGGAGCTGTTTTTT.

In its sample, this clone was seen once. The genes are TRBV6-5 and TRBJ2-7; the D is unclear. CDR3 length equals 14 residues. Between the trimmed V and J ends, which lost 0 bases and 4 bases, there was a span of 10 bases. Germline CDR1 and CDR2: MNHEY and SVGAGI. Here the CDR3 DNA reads TGTGCCAGCAGTTACTCGAATGTTCGATACGAGCAGTACTTC. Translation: CASSYSNVRYEQYF.

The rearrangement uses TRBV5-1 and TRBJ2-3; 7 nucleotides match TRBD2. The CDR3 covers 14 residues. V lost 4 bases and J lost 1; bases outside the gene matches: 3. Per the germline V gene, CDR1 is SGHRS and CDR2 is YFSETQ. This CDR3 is CASSEGLRTDTQYF. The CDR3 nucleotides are TGCGCCAGCAGCGAGGGACTACGCACAGATACGCAGTATTTT.

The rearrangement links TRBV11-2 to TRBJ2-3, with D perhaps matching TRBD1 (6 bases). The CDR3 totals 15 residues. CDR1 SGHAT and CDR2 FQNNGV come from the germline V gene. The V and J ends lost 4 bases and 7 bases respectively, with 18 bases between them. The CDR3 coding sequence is TGTGCCAGCAGCTACCAGACCGGGACACCTCATACGCAGTATTTT. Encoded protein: CASSYQTGTPHTQYF.

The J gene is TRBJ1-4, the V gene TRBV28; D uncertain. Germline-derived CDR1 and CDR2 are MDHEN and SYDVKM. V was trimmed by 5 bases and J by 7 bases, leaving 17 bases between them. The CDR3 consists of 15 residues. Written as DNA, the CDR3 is TGTGCCAGCAGTATTCCGGGAAACCTCGGTGAAAAACTGTTTTTT. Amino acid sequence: CASSIPGNLGEKLFF.